Following are 2 T cell receptor beta chains from one sample sequenced in a study of control samples from healthy donors and cancer patients. Libraries were prepared by immunoSEQ multiplex PCR; TCRdb keeps only in-frame clonotypes and omits some of them. The table has 45,000 or so clones, approximately 89% seen once. The sample was PBMCs. These receptors were collected from a woman aged 35 to 49 with head and neck cancer.

The J gene is TRBJ2-6, the V gene TRBV6-5; D remains unclear. This CDR3 comprises 13 residues. The V end was cut by 7 bases, the J end by 2 bases, with 6 bases between. The V gene's germline CDR1 is MNHEY and CDR2 SVGAGI. The CDR3, as DNA: TGTGCCAGCAAGCAGCCTGGGGCCAACGTCCTGACTTTC. It translates to CASKQPGANVLTF.

The chain links TRBV7-2 to TRBJ1-5; 7 positions agree with TRBD1. V was clipped by 1 base and J by 3 bases; unmatched bases: 6. Germline CDR1 and CDR2: SGHTA and FQGNSA. The CDR3 sequence is 16 residues long. The CDR3 is CASSLGGGRTNQPQHF. CDR3 nucleotides: TGTGCCAGCAGCTTAGGAGGGGGCAGAACCAATCAGCCCCAGCATTTT.